The 22 T cell receptor beta chains below come from one sample, sequenced in a study of graft-versus-host responses after intestinal transplantation. TCRdb keeps only in-frame clones here, not all; method: immunoSEQ multiplex PCR. The table lists about 86,000 clones, roughly nine tenths of them singletons. These receptors' targets are unknown. This sample comprised unstimulated CD4+ T cells sorted from spleen or lymph node cells, obtained before transplant. The receptors stem from a human donor who was the organ donor for an intestinal transplant.

The V and J genes are TRBV19 and TRBJ1-1; D unresolved. Germline-derived CDR1 and CDR2 are LNHDA and SQIVND (reference sequence). CDR3 length: 14 residues. Trimming left V 3 bases short and J 2 bases short, with 10 bases between. The CDR3 coding sequence is TGTGCCAGTAGTATCCCGGGAGTTAACACTGAAGCTTTCTTT. Protein product: CASSIPGVNTEAFF.

The genes are TRBV7-9 and TRBJ2-7; 7 nucleotides line up with TRBD1. The CDR3 runs to 13 residues. Germline CDR1 is SEHNR and CDR2 is FQNEAQ (reference sequence). Trimming took 4 bases from V and 5 from J; bases not matched to a gene: 5. The CDR3 sequence: CASSSKDRNEQYF. Here the CDR3 DNA reads TGTGCCAGCAGCTCCAAGGACAGGAACGAGCAGTACTTC.

V is TRBV4-1 and J is TRBJ1-4; D is ambiguous. V dropped 0 bases and J dropped 5 bases, with 16 bases sitting between them. There are 17 residues in the CDR3. Germline CDR1 is MGHRA and CDR2 is YSYEKL. The CDR3 loop reads CASSQERGRAPNEKLFF. The CDR3 region has the DNA TGCGCCAGCAGCCAAGAAAGAGGGAGGGCCCCAAATGAAAAACTGTTTTTT.

The chain recombines TRBV9 with TRBJ2-3; tentative D call: TRBD2 (6 bases). The germline CDR1 and CDR2 sequences are SGDLS and YYNGEE. The CDR3 sequence is 15 residues long. Trimming shortened V by 4 bases and J by 1 base, and 13 bases separated the two germline ends. CDR3 bases: TGTGCCAGCAGCTTCGGGAGTTTTGGCACAGATACGCAGTATTTT. Translating it yields CASSFGSFGTDTQYF.

The rearrangement uses TRBV7-2 and TRBJ2-3; D unresolved. Trimming took 6 bases from V and 5 from J, leaving 18 bases between them. Germline lookup yields CDR1 SGHTA and CDR2 FQGNSA. The CDR3 is made up of 15 amino acids. CDR3 amino acids: CASSLPGPKRDTQYF. The CDR3 coding sequence is TGTGCCAGCAGTCTCCCAGGCCCTAAGAGAGATACGCAGTATTTT.

This clone was seen once. The chain employs TRBV11-2 and TRBJ1-3, with TRBD1 matching 8 bases. The CDR3 extends over 17 amino acids. The V gene end was trimmed by 5 bases and the J gene end by 1 base; junction bases not matched to a gene: 10. Germline loops: CDR1 SGHAT, CDR2 FQNNGV. CDR3 coding DNA: TGTGCCAGCAGCCCAATTTTTAGACAGGGGTCTGGAAACACCATATATTTT. Translation gives CASSPIFRQGSGNTIYF.

V is TRBV6-5 and J is TRBJ2-7, with 8 bases matching TRBD1. Trimming cost V 5 bases and J 6 bases; bases outside gene matches: 9. The CDR3 has 14 amino acids. CDR1 is MNHEY, CDR2 SVGAGI, per germline. The CDR3 region has the DNA TGTGCCAGCAGTACGAGCAGGGGGCCCGGCGAGCAGTACTTC. Its protein product is CASSTSRGPGEQYF.

The table lists this clone with a count of one. The V gene is TRBV7-9, the J gene TRBJ1-5; possible D gene TRBD1, 5 bases. V lost 2 bases, J lost 4 bases, and 21 bases lay in between. The CDR3 runs to 18 residues. Germline V lookup: CDR1 SEHNR, CDR2 FQNEAQ (reference sequence). The CDR3 coding sequence is TGTGCCAGCAGCTTACCGCGGGTGGGGGGTCTAGTAAATCAGCCCCAGCATTTT. Amino acids: CASSLPRVGGLVNQPQHF.

The chain employs TRBV6-6 and TRBJ2-7; tentatively, D is TRBD2 (5 bases). Trimming removed 4 bases at V and 0 bases at J, with 7 bases between. The CDR3 covers 13 residues. Germline values: CDR1 MNHNY, CDR2 SVGAGI (reference sequence). The CDR3 nucleotides are TGTGCCAGCAGTTCCGGGATCTCCTACGAGCAGTACTTC. Translating it yields CASSSGISYEQYF.

DNA for the CDR3: TGTGCCAGCAGTCGACTAGCCGCCTACGAGCAGTACTTC. It specifies CASSRLAAYEQYF. This chain uses TRBV6-6 with TRBJ2-7, with TRBD2 matching 7 bases. This CDR3 comprises 13 residues. The V and J ends lost 5 bases and 2 bases, in that order; junction bases with no gene match: 3. Germline CDR1 MNHNY, CDR2 SVGAGI (reference sequence).

This sequence joins TRBV2 and TRBJ2-7, with 7 bases identical to TRBD1. V lost 4 bases to trimming and J lost 3 bases; unmatched junction nucleotides: 15. CDR3 length equals 17 residues. Germline CDR1 SNHLY, CDR2 FYNNEI. The CDR3 here is CASSVFPPGQPSYEQYF. The CDR3 DNA sequence: TGTGCCAGCAGTGTGTTTCCGCCGGGACAGCCGAGCTACGAGCAGTACTTC.

The chain combines TRBV9 with TRBJ2-7; D is possibly TRBD2 (5 bases). Germline assignment: CDR1 SGDLS and CDR2 YYNGEE. The CDR3 runs to 14 residues. V was trimmed by 0 bases and J by 6 bases, leaving 13 bases between them. The CDR3: CASSVGASRGEQYF. CDR3 bases: TGTGCCAGCAGCGTAGGGGCTAGCCGCGGCGAGCAGTACTTC.

V gene TRBV9 combines with J gene TRBJ2-1; 8 nucleotides match TRBD2. The CDR3 contains 16 residues. Per the germline V gene, CDR1 is SGDLS and CDR2 is YYNGEE. The J segment lost 0 bases and the V segment lost 1 base, leaving 3 bases of the junction unmatched. The CDR3 region is CASSVRAGGSYNEQFF. CDR3 bases: TGTGCCAGCAGCGTACGGGCGGGGGGCTCCTACAATGAGCAGTTCTTC.

The chain combines TRBV15 with TRBJ2-1, with 10 bases identical to TRBD2. V lost 5 bases and J lost 2; bases outside the gene matches: 3. This CDR3 comprises 15 residues. Germline assignment: CDR1 LNHNV and CDR2 YYDKDF (reference sequence). CDR3 bases: TGTGCCACCAGCTCCGGGACTAGCGCCTACAATGAGCAGTTCTTC. This translates into CATSSGTSAYNEQFF. The whole variable domain, filled in from reference TRBV15 and TRBJ2-1, reads DAMVIQNPRYQVTQFGKPVTLSCSQTLNHNVMYWYQQKSSQAPKLLFHYYDKDFNNEADTPDNFQSRRPNTSFCFLDIRSPGLGDTAMYLCATSSGTSAYNEQFFGPGTRLTVL.

This chain joins TRBV2 and TRBJ1-4; 8 nucleotides match TRBD1. This CDR3 has 15 residues. V was pared by 8 bases and J by 2 bases, with 7 bases of the junction left unmatched. Germline CDR1 reads SNHLY; CDR2 reads FYNNEI. CDR3 region: CASAQGAFTNEKLFF. In DNA form, the CDR3 reads TGTGCCAGCGCGCAGGGGGCCTTTACTAATGAAAAACTGTTTTTT.

This clone was seen only once. J is TRBJ2-1 and V is TRBV4-1; TRBD2 agrees at 10 bases. Per the germline V gene, CDR1 is MGHRA and CDR2 is YSYEKL. The CDR3 extends over 16 amino acids. Trimming removed 0 bases from V and 8 bases from J; junction bases left unmatched: 7. CDR3: CASSQEASGSTHEQFF. CDR3 sequence (DNA): TGCGCCAGCAGCCAAGAGGCTAGCGGGAGTACCCATGAGCAGTTCTTC.

This clone has a handful of counts. The genes are TRBV7-2 and TRBJ2-7; possible D gene TRBD1, 5 bases. This CDR3 contains 13 residues. Germline CDR1 and CDR2: SGHTA and FQGNSA. The V end lost 4 bases, the J end lost 6 bases, and 13 bases lay between the germline ends. CDR3 protein: CASSSDGAGEQYF. Written as DNA, the CDR3 is TGTGCCAGCAGCTCGGATGGGGCTGGCGAGCAGTACTTC.

The rearrangement uses TRBV2 and TRBJ2-3; TRBD2 matches 8 bases. The CDR3 has 14 amino acids. Germline lookup yields CDR1 SNHLY and CDR2 FYNNEI. With 9 bases clipped from V and 2 bases from J, the junction kept 7 bases outside the gene matches. The CDR3 loop reads CASVSGGYTDTQYF. CDR3 DNA: TGTGCCAGTGTGAGCGGGGGCTACACAGATACGCAGTATTTT.

This rearrangement joins TRBV5-4 to TRBJ2-3, with TRBD1 as a possible D gene (6 bases). Germline loops: CDR1 SGHNT, CDR2 YYREEE (reference sequence). Trimming stripped 3 bases from V and 3 bases from J, with 11 bases between. The CDR3 extends over 14 amino acids. The CDR3 coding sequence is TGTGCCAGCAGCTCACAGGGAATTACAGATACGCAGTATTTT. It yields the protein CASSSQGITDTQYF. Drawing the rest from reference TRBV5-4 and TRBJ2-3, the complete variable domain is ETGVTQSPTHLIKTRGQQVTLRCSSQSGHNTVSWYQQALGQGPQFIFQYYREEENGRGNFPPRFSGLQFPNYSSELNVNALELDDSALYLCASSSQGITDTQYFGPGTRLTVL.

The genes are TRBV7-2 and TRBJ2-1; 9 bases match TRBD2. V trimming: 2 bases; J trimming: 8 bases; junction bases outside the gene matches: 10. This CDR3 comprises 16 residues. CDR1 is SGHTA and CDR2 is FQGNSA in the germline V gene. The CDR3 protein is CASSLIPASGNDEQFF. The CDR3 nucleotides read TGTGCCAGCAGCTTAATCCCGGCTAGCGGGAATGATGAGCAGTTCTTC.

This chain joins TRBV5-4 and TRBJ2-5; 12 bases agree with TRBD2. Per germline, CDR1 SGHNT and CDR2 YYREEE (reference sequence). This CDR3 contains 17 residues. The trim removed 1 base at V and 5 bases at J, leaving 9 bases unmatched. The CDR3 reads CASSLNPSGGAGETQYF. For the CDR3, the DNA is TGTGCCAGCAGCTTGAATCCTAGCGGGGGGGCTGGGGAGACCCAGTACTTC. The full variable domain, completed using reference TRBV5-4 and TRBJ2-5, is ETGVTQSPTHLIKTRGQQVTLRCSSQSGHNTVSWYQQALGQGPQFIFQYYREEENGRGNFPPRFSGLQFPNYSSELNVNALELDDSALYLCASSLNPSGGAGETQYFGPGTRLLVL.

The chain couples TRBV5-1 to TRBJ1-4; the D gene is possibly TRBD1 (6 bases). V dropped 5 bases and J dropped 3 bases, with 17 bases sitting between them. CDR1 is SGHRS, CDR2 YFSETQ, per germline. This CDR3 spans 16 amino acids. CDR3 sequence: CASSIHGQSSNEKLFF. In DNA form, the CDR3 reads TGCGCCAGCAGTATACACGGACAGTCCTCTAATGAAAAACTGTTTTTT. Looking up the rest from reference TRBV5-1 and TRBJ1-4 gives the full variable domain: KAGVTQTPRYLIKTRGQQVTLSCSPISGHRSVSWYQQTPGQGLQFLFEYFSETQRNKGNFPGRFSGRQFSNSRSEMNVSTLELGDSALYLCASSIHGQSSNEKLFFGSGTQLSVL.